This T cell receptor beta chain comes out of a study of blood T cell repertoires in COVID-19. CDR3 length: 17 residues. Germline V CDR1 and CDR2: SGHTA, FQGNSA. V was clipped by 1 base and J by 6 bases; unmatched bases: 9. Data came from immunoSEQ multiplex PCR; TCRdb stores just in-frame clones and leaves some out. The sample yields around 300,000 clones, roughly 87% seen once. Clinical history as reported by participants underpinned cohort assignment. This receptor was taken from a middle-aged woman who had recovered from COVID-19. What was sequenced was PBMCs or T cells enriched from blood (not recorded which). The gene calls are TRBV7-2 and TRBJ2-3, with 11 bases aligning to TRBD1. The CDR3 loop reads CASSLVYRTGGSDTQYF. Here the CDR3 DNA reads TGTGCCAGCAGCTTAGTGTATAGGACAGGGGGCTCCGATACGCAGTATTTT.